The 16 T cell receptor beta chains below all came from one sample that was sequenced in a study of T-cell reconstitution after alpha-beta-depleted transplantation in children (dated by TCRdb to the mid-2010s). Libraries came from PCR. For sequencing, an Illumina HiSeq 2500 was employed. Molecular barcoding was employed in the preparation of TCR libraries, with unique molecular identifiers being used to normalize TCRbeta repertoire quantification. The public reads were reanalyzed by TCRdb: fastp trimming at Q25, MiXCR alignment, in-frame beta chains only. Entries are consolidated by CDR3 protein sequence, retaining the most common genes and DNA. For this sample there are 450,000 to 600,000 distinct CDR3 sequences; around a third appear just once. The top ten clones comprise 2% to 2.5% of the sample. The material was PBMCs from the stem cell graft donor, obtained from the stem cell graft. The source is a human donor who donated a stem cell graft to a child with aplastic anemia.

This clonotype showed up just a few times. The V and J genes are TRBV4-3 and TRBJ2-3, with 9 bases identical to TRBD2. V trimming: 0 bases; J trimming: 3 bases; junction bases outside the gene matches: 7. Germline assignment: CDR1 LGHNA and CDR2 YSLEER. The CDR3 contains 17 residues. The DNA for the CDR3 is TGCGCCAGCAGCCAAGATGCGGAGCTAGCGGGAACAGATACGCAGTATTTT. Translating gives CASSQDAELAGTDTQYF.

This clonotype has ten or more counts. The CDR3 nucleotides are TGTGCCAGCAGCGCTAGCGGGAGCTACAATGAGCAGTTCTTC. Translation gives CASSASGSYNEQFF. The V and J genes are TRBV12-3 or TRBV12-4 and TRBJ2-1, with TRBD2 matching over 10 bases. CDR3 length equals 14 residues. V was pared by 6 bases and J by 3 bases, with 2 bases of the junction left unmatched.

This clonotype was recorded a few times. The chain couples TRBV20-1 to TRBJ2-2, with TRBD1 matching over 7 bases. Germline assignment: CDR1 DFQATT and CDR2 SNEGSKA (reference sequence). The CDR3 totals 16 residues. Losses at the gene ends were 4 bases for V and 1 base for J; bases not matched to a gene: 9. CDR3 bases: TGCAGTGCTACGAATCCGGGACAGCTGAACACCGGGGAGCTGTTTTTT. It yields the protein CSATNPGQLNTGELFF.

This clonotype has a handful of counts. The chain couples TRBV7-2 to TRBJ1-6; 8 positions match TRBD1. With 4 bases clipped from V and 6 bases from J, the junction kept 8 bases outside the gene matches. Germline V gives CDR1 SGHTA, CDR2 FQGNSA. The CDR3 is 16 amino acids. The CDR3 here is CASSSQTGAFNSPLHF. The CDR3 DNA reads TGTGCCAGCAGCTCCCAGACAGGGGCTTTTAATTCACCCCTCCACTTT.

The V and J genes are TRBV6-1 and TRBJ2-6; unclear D gene. Looked up from germline, CDR1 is MNHNS and CDR2 is SASEGT. Between the trimmed V and J ends, which lost 8 bases and 0 bases, there was a span of 8 bases. This CDR3 is 14 amino acids long. This CDR3 reads CASHRDSGANVLTF. Written as DNA, the CDR3 is TGTGCCAGCCACAGAGACTCTGGGGCCAACGTCCTGACTTTC.

This clonotype was found a few times. The J gene is TRBJ2-3, the V gene TRBV6-2 or TRBV6-3; 11 positions agree with TRBD2. The CDR3 runs to 13 residues. With 8 bases clipped from V and 10 bases from J, the junction kept 8 bases outside the gene matches. Germline CDR1 and CDR2: MNHEY and SVGEGT. CDR3 coding DNA: TGTGCCAGCCGCACTAGCGGGGGAAGCGCGCAGTATTTT. Translation gives CASRTSGGSAQYF.

The chain uses TRBV5-1 and TRBJ2-1; TRBD2 matches 12 bases. CDR3 length: 15 amino acids. Looked up from germline, CDR1 is SGHRS and CDR2 is YFSETQ. J lost 7 bases, V lost 4 bases, and 6 bases had no gene match. The CDR3 DNA reads TGCGCCAGCAGCGGGGGACTAGCGGGTACTAATGAGCAGTTCTTC. This translates into CASSGGLAGTNEQFF.

The V gene is TRBV6-5, the J gene TRBJ1-3, with a tentative D call TRBD1 (6 bases). CDR3 length: 14 residues. Germline V gene data show CDR1 as MNHEY and CDR2 as SVGAGI. The germline V and J ends were trimmed by 4 bases and 2 bases, with 9 bases remaining between them. The CDR3 sequence is CASSWTATGNTIYF. The DNA of the CDR3 is TGTGCCAGCAGTTGGACAGCTACTGGAAACACCATATATTTT.

The genes are TRBV30 and TRBJ2-7; D is ambiguous. V was shortened by 1 base and J by 3 bases, with 10 bases between the two germline ends. Germline loops: CDR1 GTSNPN, CDR2 SVGIG (reference sequence). CDR3 length: 13 residues. DNA of the CDR3: TGTGCCTGGAGTGGGCGCGGAAACTACGAGCAGTACGTC. Translation gives CAWSGRGNYEQYV.

The chain couples TRBV5-6 to TRBJ1-4; D gene uncertain. Germline loops: CDR1 SGHDT, CDR2 YYEEEE. The CDR3 runs to 17 residues. Trimming took 4 bases from V and 0 from J, leaving 16 bases between them. For the CDR3, the DNA is TGTGCCAGCAGCCAGACTCCTCTCCGTGCAACTAATGAAAAACTGTTTTTT. It translates to CASSQTPLRATNEKLFF.

The gene calls are TRBV18 and TRBJ1-1; D not resolved. Per the germline V gene, CDR1 is KGHSH and CDR2 is LQKENI. The CDR3 has 13 residues. V was shortened by 1 base and J by 3 bases, with 6 bases between the two germline ends. In DNA form, the CDR3 reads TGTGCCAGCTCACCACAAGAGTACACTGAAGCTTTCTTT. This codes for CASSPQEYTEAFF.

This clonotype was found a few times. This sequence joins TRBV7-2 and TRBJ1-5; TRBD1 matches at 7 bases. There are 15 residues in the CDR3. From germline, CDR1 is SGHTA and CDR2 FQGNSA. V shed 5 bases, J shed 7 bases, and the junction held 11 bases outside the gene matches. The CDR3 here is CASSPRQGMVQPQHF. For the CDR3, the DNA is TGTGCCAGCAGCCCTCGACAGGGAATGGTGCAGCCCCAGCATTTT.

The chain links TRBV6-4 to TRBJ2-1; D is perhaps TRBD2 (6 bases). The germline gives CDR1 MRHNA, CDR2 SNTAGT. Trimming took off 2 bases at V and 0 bases at J, with 11 bases between the two ends. The CDR3 contains 16 residues. CDR3 region: CASSDRVGSSYNEQFF. CDR3 sequence (DNA): TGTGCCAGCAGTGACAGGGTCGGGAGCTCCTACAATGAGCAGTTCTTC.

This rearrangement joins TRBV5-1 to TRBJ2-4; TRBD2 aligns across 10 bases. The CDR3 spans 15 residues. From germline, CDR1 is SGHRS and CDR2 YFSETQ. The V and J ends lost 4 bases and 8 bases, in that order; junction bases with no gene match: 9. The CDR3 DNA reads TGCGCCAGCAGCCCCCCCCTAGCGGGGGTCGACATTCAGTACTTC. Protein product: CASSPPLAGVDIQYF.

This clonotype was detected once. The gene calls are TRBV25-1 and TRBJ1-1; TRBD1 aligns across 9 bases. The CDR3 consists of 12 residues. From germline, CDR1 is MGHDK and CDR2 SYGVNS. V dropped 6 bases and J dropped 7; count of bases not matched to a gene: 3. The CDR3 nucleotides read TGTGCCAGCAGGGGACAGGGCATTGAAGCTTTCTTT. Translated, it gives CASRGQGIEAFF. Full variable domain (rest looked up from reference TRBV25-1 and TRBJ1-1): EADIYQTPRYLVIGTGKKITLECSQTMGHDKMYWYQQDPGMELHLIHYSYGVNSTEKGDLSSESTVSRIRTEHFPLTLESARPSHTSQYLCASRGQGIEAFFGQGTRLTVV.

This clonotype was picked up a small number of times. The CDR3 region is CSVFLSQTYTGELFF. The CDR3, as DNA: TGCAGCGTTTTTTTATCCCAGACATACACCGGGGAGCTGTTTTTT. The rearrangement links TRBV29-1 to TRBJ2-2; D unresolved. Germline CDR1 is SQVTM and CDR2 is ANQGSEA. With 5 bases removed from V and 3 bases from J, the gap between germline ends came to 16 bases. The CDR3 is 15 residues long.